The 32 T cell receptor beta chains reported below all come from one sample, sequenced in a study of radiotherapy plus CTLA-4 blockade in lung cancer (dated 2018 in TCRdb). Receptor amplification or capture employed the immunoSEQ multiplex PCR assay. Held by TCRdb, this immuneACCESS table contains in-frame sequences only and omits some clones. Under half of the omission traces to an unresolved V gene where checked; the cause of the rest is unknown. In this sample the table shows 90,000 to 100,000 clones, under 85% of which occur a single time. The ten largest clones capture approximately 2.6% of the sample. The sample consisted of peripheral blood, taken from a patient treated with radiotherapy plus ipilimumab. The receptors originated from a human donor with non-small cell lung cancer who had a partial response to radiotherapy plus ipilimumab. Some clones in this sample may be carry-over from other donors' samples.

This clone came up a few times. The same CDR3 can be traced to other DNA sequences in this sample. V is TRBV5-4 and J is TRBJ2-5; 7 bases agree with TRBD1. Germline assignment: CDR1 SGHNT and CDR2 YYREEE (reference sequence). The CDR3 covers 14 residues. After removal of 2 bases from V and 5 bases from J, the junction contained 6 bases not matched to a gene. CDR3 region: CASSLPGRGETQYF. CDR3 bases: TGTGCCAGCAGCTTACCGGGCAGGGGGGAGACCCAGTACTTC.

This clone is a singleton in its sample. The CDR3 loop reads CASRPRQTQGQPQHF. CDR3 sequence (DNA): TGTGCCAGCAGACCACGACAGACCCAGGGTCAGCCCCAGCATTTT. V gene TRBV6-6 combines with J gene TRBJ1-5, with D possibly being TRBD1 (5 bases). V lost 6 bases, J lost 6 bases, and 18 bases lay in between. CDR1 is MNHNY and CDR2 is SVGAGI in the germline V gene (reference sequence). The CDR3 is made up of 15 amino acids.

The chain couples TRBV10-3 to TRBJ2-1, with 8 bases lining up with TRBD1. There are 14 residues in the CDR3. Germline V gene lookup returns CDR1 ENHRY and CDR2 SYGVKD. V shed 2 bases, J shed 7 bases, and the junction held 4 bases outside the gene matches. The CDR3 region is CAISERTGLNEQFF. Here the CDR3 DNA reads TGTGCCATCAGTGAGAGGACAGGGTTGAATGAGCAGTTCTTC.

This chain links TRBV11-1 with TRBJ2-3, with 10 bases matching TRBD2. The CDR3 contains 16 residues. CDR1 is SGHAT, CDR2 FQDESV, per germline (reference sequence). Trimming cost V 1 base and J 2 bases; bases outside gene matches: 3. CDR3 region: CASSLERGGYTDTQYF. The CDR3 DNA follows: TGTGCCAGCAGCTTAGAGCGGGGGGGGTACACAGATACGCAGTATTTT. Drawing the rest from reference TRBV11-1 and TRBJ2-3, the complete variable domain is EAEVAQSPRYKITEKSQAVAFWCDPISGHATLYWYRQILGQGPELLVQFQDESVVDDSQLPKDRFSAERLKGVDSTLKIQPAELGDSAMYLCASSLERGGYTDTQYFGPGTRLTVL.

This sequence joins TRBV2 and TRBJ2-7, with 14 bases that match TRBD2. The CDR3 length is 15 residues. J was trimmed by 6 bases and V by 6 bases; bases with no gene match: 7. CDR1 is SNHLY and CDR2 is FYNNEI in the germline V gene. Here the CDR3 DNA reads TGTGCCAGCAGCGACAAGGGACTAGCGGGAGCCGAGCAGTACTTC. Protein product: CASSDKGLAGAEQYF. Supplemented by reference TRBV2 and TRBJ2-7, the full variable domain reads EPEVTQTPSHQVTQMGQEVILRCVPISNHLYFYWYRQILGQKVEFLVSFYNNEISEKSEIFDDQFSVERPDGSNFTLKIRSTKLEDSAMYFCASSDKGLAGAEQYFGPGTRLTVT.

The rearrangement links TRBV15 to TRBJ1-6; a weak D match, TRBD1 (6 bases). V lost 3 bases to trimming and J lost 0 bases, with 6 bases between them. The CDR3 spans 15 residues. Per the germline V gene, CDR1 is LNHNV and CDR2 is YYDKDF (reference sequence). The CDR3 bases are TGTGCCACCAGCAGGACAGGCTCCTATAATTCACCCCTCCACTTT. Translating it yields CATSRTGSYNSPLHF.

With regard to this clone: Other DNA sequences in this specimen translate into the identical CDR3. The J gene is TRBJ2-7, the V gene TRBV29-1, with 8 bases lining up with TRBD2. The length of the CDR3 is 12 residues. Germline V gene lookup returns CDR1 SQVTM and CDR2 ANQGSEA. V lost 7 bases to trimming and J lost 4 bases; unmatched junction nucleotides: 6. The CDR3 DNA sequence: TGCAGCGCGGGGGGGGCGGCATACGAGCAGTACTTC. This translates into CSAGGAAYEQYF.

The chain couples TRBV5-1 to TRBJ2-7; 9 bases match TRBD1. CDR1 and CDR2 (germline): SGHRS, YFSETQ. Trimming at V came to 0 bases and at J to 3 bases, leaving 1 base not matched to a gene. This CDR3 is 14 amino acids long. The CDR3 loop reads CASSLGDRVYEQYF. CDR3 bases: TGCGCCAGCAGCTTGGGGGACAGGGTCTACGAGCAGTACTTC.

The gene calls are TRBV28 and TRBJ1-5, with a tentative D call TRBD1 (5 bases). The V end lost 6 bases, the J end lost 5 bases, and 14 bases lay between the germline ends. The CDR3 is 14 residues long. Germline CDR1 is MDHEN and CDR2 is SYDVKM. CDR3 in amino acids: CASSRDLRYQPQHF. CDR3 nucleotide sequence: TGTGCCAGCAGCCGGGACTTAAGGTATCAGCCCCAGCATTTT. Variable domain in full (rest from reference TRBV28 and TRBJ1-5): DVKVTQSSRYLVKRTGEKVFLECVQDMDHENMFWYRQDPGLGLRLIYFSYDVKMKEKGDIPEGYSVSREKKERFSLILESASTNQTSMYLCASSRDLRYQPQHFGDGTRLSIL.

The chain joins TRBV6-1 to TRBJ2-7, with D tentatively TRBD2 (5 bases). The ends were cut back, 11 bases at V and 1 base at J, with 21 bases in the middle. Germline V CDR1 and CDR2: MNHNS, SASEGT. The CDR3 has 15 amino acids. CDR3 residues: CACTQLRARSYEQYF. CDR3 bases: TGTGCCTGTACGCAGTTGAGGGCTCGTTCCTACGAGCAGTACTTC.

The chain carries TRBV7-3 and TRBJ2-2; 8 bases line up with TRBD2. Per the germline V gene, CDR1 is SGHTA and CDR2 is FQGTGA. This CDR3 is 16 amino acids long. V shed 6 bases and J 3 bases; nucleotides not matched to a gene: 9. The CDR3 spells CASRPHGGADTGELFF. CDR3 DNA sequence: TGTGCCAGCAGGCCACACGGGGGGGCCGACACCGGGGAGCTGTTTTTT. Full variable domain (remainder filled in from reference TRBV7-3 and TRBJ2-2): GAGVSQTPSNKVTEKGKYVELRCDPISGHTALYWYRQSLGQGPEFLIYFQGTGAADDSGLPNDRFFAVRPEGSVSTLKIQRTERGDSAVYLCASRPHGGADTGELFFGEGSRLTVL.

The chain joins TRBV28 to TRBJ2-7; 8 bases map to TRBD2. J was trimmed by 0 bases and V by 7 bases; bases with no gene match: 8. Germline lookup yields CDR1 MDHEN and CDR2 SYDVKM. The CDR3 runs 15 residues. CDR3 bases: TGTGCCAGCACCACCGGGGGGGTTTTCTCCTACGAGCAGTACTTC. This gives the protein CASTTGGVFSYEQYF.

The rearrangement joins TRBV2 to TRBJ2-5; 7 bases align to TRBD2. Germline CDR1 SNHLY, CDR2 FYNNEI. J gave up 3 bases and V 3 bases, and 7 bases lay outside the gene matches. This CDR3 has 15 amino acids. The DNA for the CDR3 is TGTGCCAGCAGTGAGCAGTTGGCGGGGGAAGAGACCCAGTACTTC. Residues: CASSEQLAGEETQYF.

V usage is TRBV6-6 and J usage is TRBJ1-1, with no clear D. V lost 2 bases and J lost 3, with 7 bases in between. CDR3 size: 13 residues. The germline CDR1 and CDR2 sequences are MNHNY and SVGAGI (reference sequence). The CDR3 sequence is CASSYQQDTEAFF. The CDR3 coding sequence is TGTGCCAGCAGTTACCAGCAGGACACTGAAGCTTTCTTT.

This chain connects TRBV18 to TRBJ1-2; TRBD1 matches at 8 bases. CDR1 and CDR2 from the germline V gene are KGHSH and LQKENI. This CDR3 is built from 14 residues. The V segment lost 3 bases and the J segment 5 bases; nucleotides outside the gene matches: 5. CDR3 nucleotide sequence: TGTGCCAGCTCACCCCAGGGGGCGCGATATGGCTACACCTTC. This sequence encodes CASSPQGARYGYTF.

The chain carries TRBV11-2 and TRBJ1-2; 8 bases are shared with TRBD1. Trimming took 1 base from V and 7 from J; bases not matched to a gene: 8. CDR1 SGHAT and CDR2 FQNNGV come from the germline V gene. CDR3 length equals 15 residues. CDR3 bases: TGTGCCAGCAGCTTAGCAGTGACAGGGGCCCCTGGCTACACCTTC. As protein: CASSLAVTGAPGYTF.

This chain joins TRBV6-1 and TRBJ2-5; TRBD2 matches at 11 bases. J gave up 3 bases and V 2 bases, and 5 bases lay outside the gene matches. This CDR3 is 16 amino acids long. In germline, CDR1 is MNHNS, CDR2 SASEGT. As DNA, the CDR3 is TGTGCCAGCAGTGAACTAGGACTAGCGGGTAAAGAGACCCAGTACTTC. Translating gives CASSELGLAGKETQYF.

This rearrangement joins TRBV2 to TRBJ2-1, with D possibly being TRBD2 (5 bases). Germline V lookup: CDR1 SNHLY, CDR2 FYNNEI. CDR3 length: 16 amino acids. Trimming stripped 4 bases from V and 0 bases from J, with 13 bases between. The CDR3 spells CASSGAESASYNEQFF. In DNA form, the CDR3 reads TGTGCCAGCAGTGGAGCGGAGTCGGCCTCCTACAATGAGCAGTTCTTC.

The genes are TRBV28 and TRBJ2-1, with 8 bases fitting TRBD2. Germline CDR1 reads MDHEN; CDR2 reads SYDVKM. V shed 4 bases, J shed 2 bases, and the junction held 7 bases outside the gene matches. This CDR3 has 16 residues. This CDR3 is CASSSPTSGAYNEQFF. DNA for the CDR3: TGTGCCAGCAGTTCCCCAACTAGCGGAGCCTACAATGAGCAGTTCTTC. Drawing the rest from reference TRBV28 and TRBJ2-1, the complete variable domain is DVKVTQSSRYLVKRTGEKVFLECVQDMDHENMFWYRQDPGLGLRLIYFSYDVKMKEKGDIPEGYSVSREKKERFSLILESASTNQTSMYLCASSSPTSGAYNEQFFGPGTRLTVL.

This clone was counted between two and nine times. The chain employs TRBV29-1 and TRBJ1-1, with D unclear. Trimming cost V 2 bases and J 7 bases, with 14 bases left between them. The CDR3 runs to 13 residues. Germline values: CDR1 SQVTM, CDR2 ANQGSEA. As DNA, the CDR3 is TGCAGCGTTGAAAATCCGGGAACCAGTGAAGCTTTCTTT. Protein sequence: CSVENPGTSEAFF.

This chain connects TRBV5-1 to TRBJ2-1; 8 positions match TRBD2. V lost 1 base, J lost 12 bases, and 9 bases stayed unmatched. CDR3 length: 14 amino acids. Germline V lookup: CDR1 SGHRS, CDR2 YFSETQ. The CDR3 region has the DNA TGCGCCAGCAGCTTGACTAGCGGATCTTATCGGCAGTTCTTC. Translation: CASSLTSGSYRQFF.

The chain joins TRBV7-6 to TRBJ2-2; 11 bases map to TRBD2. V shed 2 bases and J 2 bases; nucleotides not matched to a gene: 1. The CDR3 loop spans 16 amino acids. Germline V gives CDR1 SGHVS, CDR2 FNYEAQ. The DNA for the CDR3 is TGTGCCAGCAGCTTAACTAGCGGGAGAAACACCGGGGAGCTGTTTTTT. It specifies CASSLTSGRNTGELFF. The whole variable domain, remainder taken from reference TRBV7-6 and TRBJ2-2, is GAGVSQSPRYKVTKRGQDVALRCDPISGHVSLYWYRQALGQGPEFLTYFNYEAQQDKSGLPNDRFSAERPEGSISTLTIQRTEQRDSAMYRCASSLTSGRNTGELFFGEGSRLTVL.

This chain uses TRBV6-5 with TRBJ2-3, with TRBD2 matching over 12 bases. Germline V gene sequence: CDR1 MNHEY, CDR2 SVGAGI. The CDR3 runs to 16 residues. Losses at the gene ends were 4 bases for V and 6 bases for J; bases not matched to a gene: 8. The CDR3, as DNA: TGTGCCAGCAGTTCACTACTCGGACTAGCGGGGGATACGCAGTATTTT. Protein product: CASSSLLGLAGDTQYF.

V usage is TRBV21-1 and J usage is TRBJ2-7; the table's D call of TRBD2 was not tested on the DNA. TRBV21-1 is described as a pseudogene. The CDR3 is made up of 19 amino acids. For the CDR3, the DNA is TGTGCCAGCAGCAAAGTCGGGACTAGCGGTGACCTCTTTACCTACGAGCAGTACTTC. This codes for CASSKVGTSGDLFTYEQYF.

This sequence joins TRBV19 and TRBJ2-2, with TRBD2 as a possible D gene (6 bases). Trimming took off 5 bases at V and 6 bases at J, with 10 bases between the two ends. In germline, CDR1 is LNHDA, CDR2 SQIVND (reference sequence). The CDR3 totals 13 residues. The CDR3 bases are TGTGCCAGTAGTTTACTAGCCCCCGGGGAGCTGTTTTTT. It yields the protein CASSLLAPGELFF.

The chain recombines TRBV18 with TRBJ1-1; no firm D call. The V gene lost 3 bases and the J gene lost 1 base, with 9 bases spanning the gap. This CDR3 has 14 amino acids. The germline V gene encodes CDR1 KGHSH and CDR2 LQKENI. As DNA, the CDR3 is TGTGCCAGCTCACCCCTTTCAGGGAACACTGAAGCTTTCTTT. It translates to CASSPLSGNTEAFF.

The chain joins TRBV6-6 to TRBJ2-3, with a possible D match to TRBD2 (6 bases). Trimming took off 6 bases at V and 0 bases at J, with 10 bases between the two ends. This CDR3 has 14 amino acids. CDR1 is MNHNY and CDR2 is SVGAGI in the germline V gene (reference sequence). CDR3 nucleotides: TGTGCCAGCAGGTCACTAGCTAGCACAGATACGCAGTATTTT. It translates to CASRSLASTDTQYF.

This clone has more than one count but fewer than ten. Other nucleotide sequences from this sample produce the same CDR3. The V call is TRBV11-3, the J call TRBJ1-1; D gene uncertain. The CDR3 covers 13 residues. The germline V gene has CDR1 SGHNT and CDR2 YENEEA. V was trimmed by 0 bases and J by 1 base, leaving 3 bases between them. The CDR3 is CASSLDRNTEAFF. CDR3 bases: TGTGCCAGCAGCTTAGACCGGAACACTGAAGCTTTCTTT.

This CDR3 is CASCGQLQETQYF. The DNA of the CDR3 is TGTGCTAGTTGCGGACAGTTACAAGAGACCCAGTACTTC. The V gene is TRBV12-5, the J gene TRBJ2-5; maybe TRBD1 (6 bases). This CDR3 contains 13 residues. The V end was cut by 8 bases, the J end by 2 bases, with 12 bases between. The germline V gene has CDR1 LGHNT and CDR2 FRNRAP.

The chain is built from TRBV9 and TRBJ2-5; 9 bases match TRBD2. V lost 2 bases and J lost 5; bases outside the gene matches: 7. Germline V gene sequence: CDR1 SGDLS, CDR2 YYNGEE. The CDR3 loop spans 15 amino acids. The CDR3 reads CASSVMAGGMETQYF. The CDR3, as DNA: TGTGCCAGCAGCGTGATGGCGGGGGGGATGGAGACCCAGTACTTC. The full variable domain, completed using reference TRBV9 and TRBJ2-5, is DSGVTQTPKHLITATGQRVTLRCSPRSGDLSVYWYQQSLDQGLQFLIQYYNGEERAKGNILERFSAQQFPDLHSELNLSSLELGDSALYFCASSVMAGGMETQYFGPGTRLLVL.

The genes are TRBV2 and TRBJ1-1; the D gene is possibly TRBD1 (5 bases). The CDR3 consists of 10 residues. Germline loops: CDR1 SNHLY, CDR2 FYNNEI. The V end was cut by 8 bases, the J end by 8 bases, with 9 bases between. The CDR3, as DNA: TGTGCCAGCGGAGGGGAAGAAGCTTTCTTT. Protein product: CASGGEEAFF.

The rearrangement uses TRBV4-2 and TRBJ2-1; TRBD2 aligns across 12 bases. CDR3 length: 17 amino acids. Trimming at V came to 4 bases and at J to 7 bases, leaving 11 bases not matched to a gene. Germline V CDR1 and CDR2: LGHNA, YNFKEQ. CDR3: CASSPPGLAGNRNEQFF. CDR3 DNA sequence: TGTGCCAGCAGCCCGCCAGGACTAGCGGGAAATAGGAATGAGCAGTTCTTC.